The present T cell receptor beta chain was sequenced within a study of cytomegalovirus exposure and HLA in healthy donors. Broader study findings: Analyzed later, association rates of TCRs varied across HLA loci, with DRB1 most and HLA-C fewest. Rarity marked most TCR sequences, yet some public TCRs occurred in many donors. When analyzed later, a missense DCLRE1C variant was found to be linked to TCR beta V- and J-gene trimming.

Vbeta (60) and Jbeta (13) primers were used in the PCR. Using immunoSEQ multiplex PCR, the repertoire was profiled, and TCRdb retains in-frame clones only, with some absent. The repertoire holds 150,000 or so clones, with approximately 80% as singletons. This clone came up once. Its antigen is currently unknown. Healthy bone marrow donors made up the donors. Germline loops: CDR1 SGHAT, CDR2 FQNNGV. This CDR3 has 15 amino acids. Unmatched junction bases numbered 7, after V lost 5 bases and J lost 4 bases. The TCR comes from a male donor in good health and CMV-seronegative. V usage is TRBV11-2 and J usage is TRBJ2-1; 8 positions agree with TRBD2. Sequenced input: PBMCs. CDR3 in amino acids: CASSRGGREYNEQFF. In DNA, the CDR3 is TGTGCCAGCAGCCGGGGGGGGCGGGAGTACAATGAGCAGTTCTTC.